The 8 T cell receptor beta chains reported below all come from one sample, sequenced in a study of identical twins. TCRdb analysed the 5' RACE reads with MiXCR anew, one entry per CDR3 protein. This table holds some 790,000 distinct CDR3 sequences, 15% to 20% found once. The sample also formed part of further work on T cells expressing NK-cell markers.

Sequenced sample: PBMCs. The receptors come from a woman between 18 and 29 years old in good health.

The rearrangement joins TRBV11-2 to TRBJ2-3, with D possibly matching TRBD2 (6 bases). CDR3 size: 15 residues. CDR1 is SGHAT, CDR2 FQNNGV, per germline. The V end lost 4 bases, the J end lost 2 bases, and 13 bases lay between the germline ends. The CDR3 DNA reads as TGTGCCAGCAGCTCGCCGGGACTGATCACAGATACGCAGTATTTT. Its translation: CASSSPGLITDTQYF.

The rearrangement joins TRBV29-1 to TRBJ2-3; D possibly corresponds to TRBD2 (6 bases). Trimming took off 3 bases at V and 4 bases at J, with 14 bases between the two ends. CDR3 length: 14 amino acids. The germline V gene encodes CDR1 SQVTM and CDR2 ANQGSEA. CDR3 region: CSVESPRGADTQYF. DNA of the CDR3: TGCAGCGTTGAGTCACCCCGCGGGGCAGATACGCAGTATTTT.

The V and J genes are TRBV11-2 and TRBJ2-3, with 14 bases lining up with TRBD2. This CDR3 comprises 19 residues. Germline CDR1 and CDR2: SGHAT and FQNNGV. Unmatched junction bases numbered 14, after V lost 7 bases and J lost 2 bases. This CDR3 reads CASNQDRTSGGTPTDTQYF. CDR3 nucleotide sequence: TGTGCCAGCAATCAAGACAGGACTAGCGGGGGGACTCCCACAGATACGCAGTATTTT.

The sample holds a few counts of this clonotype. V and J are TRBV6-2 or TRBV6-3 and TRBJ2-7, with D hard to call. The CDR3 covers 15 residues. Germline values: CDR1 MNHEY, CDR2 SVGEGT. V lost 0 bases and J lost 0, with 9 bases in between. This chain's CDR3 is CASSYSPTSSYEQYF. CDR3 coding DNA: TGTGCCAGCAGTTACTCGCCTACTTCCTCCTACGAGCAGTACTTC.

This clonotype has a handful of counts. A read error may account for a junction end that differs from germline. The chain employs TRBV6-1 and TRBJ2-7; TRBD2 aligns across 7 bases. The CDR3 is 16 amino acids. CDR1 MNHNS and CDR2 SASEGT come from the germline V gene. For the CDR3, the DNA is TGTGCCAGCGGTGAGGGTTTGGGGAGGGAAAATTACGAGCAGTACTTC. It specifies CASGEGLGRENYEQYF.

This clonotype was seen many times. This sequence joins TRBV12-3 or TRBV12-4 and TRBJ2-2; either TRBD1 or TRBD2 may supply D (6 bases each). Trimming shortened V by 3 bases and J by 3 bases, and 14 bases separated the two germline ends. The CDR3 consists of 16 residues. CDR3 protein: CASSFFGGLDTGELFF. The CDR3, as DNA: TGTGCCAGCAGTTTTTTTGGGGGGCTAGACACCGGGGAGCTGTTTTTT.

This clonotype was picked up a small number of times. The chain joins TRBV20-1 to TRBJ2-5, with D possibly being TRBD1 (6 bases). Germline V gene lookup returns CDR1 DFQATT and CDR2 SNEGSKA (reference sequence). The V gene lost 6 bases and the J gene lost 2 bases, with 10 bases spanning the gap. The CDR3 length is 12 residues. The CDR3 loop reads CSAFGTQETQYF. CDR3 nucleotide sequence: TGCAGTGCCTTCGGGACACAAGAGACCCAGTACTTC.

For the CDR3, the DNA is TGCAGTGCTAGATCCAATGGGAGGGCCTATGGCTACACCTTC. This encodes CSARSNGRAYGYTF. This chain joins TRBV20-1 and TRBJ1-2; D is ambiguous. V lost 2 bases to trimming and J lost 4 bases, with 14 bases between them. CDR1 is DFQATT, CDR2 SNEGSKA, per germline (reference sequence). This CDR3 has 14 residues.